The entry below gives a single T cell receptor beta chain sequence along with its context. This sample stems from a study of blood T cell repertoires in COVID-19. About the research overall: Whether acute or convalescent, the COVID-19 samples came from the United States, Italy and Spain. T cells, B-cell-depleted T cells, or PBMCs supplied cDNA or gDNA.

Per the original data handling: Nucleated cell counts were estimated from reference gene primer amplification. The assay was immunoSEQ multiplex PCR, and TCRdb's table has in-frame clones only and misses some. V and J calls plus clone size are reproduced from that table; the DNA served to infer D and trimming. The profile shows fewer than 350,000 clones, roughly 86% of them singletons. The germline CDR1 and CDR2 sequences are SGDLS and YYNGEE. This CDR3 is 13 amino acids long. V shed 0 bases and J shed 7 bases, with 10 bases lying between them. The V and J genes are TRBV9 and TRBJ2-5; perhaps TRBD1 as D (5 bases). Sequencing was carried out using peripheral blood. The sequence was obtained from a man aged 18 to 30 with active or convalescent COVID-19. The CDR3 loop reads CASSVAAQGTQYF. In DNA form, the CDR3 reads TGTGCCAGCAGCGTAGCGGCGCAGGGGACCCAGTACTTC.